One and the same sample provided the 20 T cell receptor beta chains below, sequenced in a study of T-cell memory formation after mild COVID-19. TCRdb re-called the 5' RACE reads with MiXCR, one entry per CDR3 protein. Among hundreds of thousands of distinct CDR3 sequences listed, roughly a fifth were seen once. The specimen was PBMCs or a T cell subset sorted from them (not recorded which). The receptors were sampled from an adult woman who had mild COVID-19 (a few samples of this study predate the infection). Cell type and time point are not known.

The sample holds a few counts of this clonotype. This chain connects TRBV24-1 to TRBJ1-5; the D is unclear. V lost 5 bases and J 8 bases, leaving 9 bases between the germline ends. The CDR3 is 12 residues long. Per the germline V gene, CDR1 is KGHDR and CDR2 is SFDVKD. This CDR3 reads CATSVGGEPQHF. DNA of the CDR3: TGTGCCACCAGTGTCGGTGGGGAGCCCCAGCATTTT.

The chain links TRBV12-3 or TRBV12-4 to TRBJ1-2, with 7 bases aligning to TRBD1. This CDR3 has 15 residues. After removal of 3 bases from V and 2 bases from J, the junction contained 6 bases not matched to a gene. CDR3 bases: TGTGCCAGCAGTTTCACGGACAGGCCAAACTATGGCTACACCTTC. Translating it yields CASSFTDRPNYGYTF.

The CDR3 region is CASSQDQARPNTEAFF. In DNA form, the CDR3 reads TGCGCCAGCAGCCAAGATCAGGCAAGGCCAAACACTGAAGCTTTCTTT. This chain connects TRBV4-1 to TRBJ1-1; D gene unclear. The CDR3 is made up of 16 amino acids. V was pared by 0 bases and J by 2 bases, with 13 bases between. Germline CDR1 MGHRA, CDR2 YSYEKL.

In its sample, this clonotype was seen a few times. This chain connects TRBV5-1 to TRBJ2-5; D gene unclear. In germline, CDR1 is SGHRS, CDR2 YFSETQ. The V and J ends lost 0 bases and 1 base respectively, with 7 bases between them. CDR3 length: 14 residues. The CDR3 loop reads CASSLEAPQETQYF. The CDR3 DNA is TGCGCCAGCAGCTTGGAGGCACCCCAAGAGACCCAGTACTTC.

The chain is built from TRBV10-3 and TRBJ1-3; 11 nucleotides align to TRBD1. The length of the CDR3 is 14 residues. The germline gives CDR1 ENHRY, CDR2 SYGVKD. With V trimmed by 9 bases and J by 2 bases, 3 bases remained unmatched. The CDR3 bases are TGTGCCATAGGACAGGGGGCTGCTGGAAACACCATATATTTT. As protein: CAIGQGAAGNTIYF.

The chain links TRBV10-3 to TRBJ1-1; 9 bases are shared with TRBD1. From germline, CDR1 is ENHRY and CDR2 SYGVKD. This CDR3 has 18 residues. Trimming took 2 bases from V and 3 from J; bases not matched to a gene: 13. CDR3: CAISETPGQGKADTEAFF. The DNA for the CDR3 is TGTGCCATCAGTGAGACCCCGGGACAGGGTAAAGCGGACACTGAAGCTTTCTTT.

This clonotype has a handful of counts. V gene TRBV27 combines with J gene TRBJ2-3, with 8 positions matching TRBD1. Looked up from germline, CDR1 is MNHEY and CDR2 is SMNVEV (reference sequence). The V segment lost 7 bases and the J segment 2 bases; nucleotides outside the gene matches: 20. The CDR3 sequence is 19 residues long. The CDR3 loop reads CASIQFALTGTGLTDTQYF. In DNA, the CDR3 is TGTGCCAGCATCCAATTCGCCCTCACCGGGACAGGCCTCACAGATACGCAGTATTTT.

The CDR3 reads CASSESSIIAKNIQYF. The CDR3 region has the DNA TGTGCCAGCAGTGAATCGTCGATCATAGCCAAAAACATTCAGTACTTC. The chain uses TRBV25-1 and TRBJ2-4; D is unresolved. CDR3 size: 16 residues. Germline CDR1 and CDR2: MGHDK and SYGVNS. Trimming shortened V by 1 base and J by 0 bases, and 10 bases separated the two germline ends.

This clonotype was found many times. The DNA of the CDR3 is TGTGCCAGCAGCCAAGATAGTGAGACCCAGTACTTC. It encodes CASSQDSETQYF. This chain joins TRBV3-1 and TRBJ2-5; no reliable D call. V lost 0 bases, J lost 5 bases, and 4 bases lay in between. The CDR3 loop spans 12 amino acids. Germline V gives CDR1 LGHDT, CDR2 YNNKEL (reference sequence).

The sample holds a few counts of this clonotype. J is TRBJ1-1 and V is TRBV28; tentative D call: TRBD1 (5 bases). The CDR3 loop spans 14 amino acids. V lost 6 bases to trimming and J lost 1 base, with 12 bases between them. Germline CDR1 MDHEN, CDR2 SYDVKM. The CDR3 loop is CASRSGGGNTEAFF. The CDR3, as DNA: TGTGCCAGCAGGTCCGGGGGTGGGAACACTGAAGCTTTCTTT.

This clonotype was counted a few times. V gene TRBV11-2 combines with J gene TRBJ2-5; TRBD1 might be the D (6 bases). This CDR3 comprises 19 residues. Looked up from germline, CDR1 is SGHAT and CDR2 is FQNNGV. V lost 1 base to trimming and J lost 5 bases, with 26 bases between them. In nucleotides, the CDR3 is TGTGCCAGCAGCTTAGTATCAGGAGAACGGGGCCCCCAGGGGGAGACCCAGTACTTC. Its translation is CASSLVSGERGPQGETQYF.

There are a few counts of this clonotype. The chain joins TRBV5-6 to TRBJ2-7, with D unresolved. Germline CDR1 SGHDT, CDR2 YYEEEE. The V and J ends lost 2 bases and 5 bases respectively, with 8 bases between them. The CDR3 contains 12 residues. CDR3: CASSFIGDEQYF. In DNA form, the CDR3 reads TGTGCCAGCAGCTTCATTGGGGACGAGCAGTACTTC.

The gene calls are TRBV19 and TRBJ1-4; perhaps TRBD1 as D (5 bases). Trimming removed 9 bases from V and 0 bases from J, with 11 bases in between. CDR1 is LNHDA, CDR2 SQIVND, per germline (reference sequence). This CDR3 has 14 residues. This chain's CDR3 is CASADRSTNEKLFF. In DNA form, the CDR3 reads TGTGCCAGCGCCGACAGATCAACTAATGAAAAACTGTTTTTT.

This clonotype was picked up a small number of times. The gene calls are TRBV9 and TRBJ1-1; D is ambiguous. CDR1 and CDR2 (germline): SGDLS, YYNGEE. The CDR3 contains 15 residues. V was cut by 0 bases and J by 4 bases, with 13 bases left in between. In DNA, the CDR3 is TGTGCCAGCAGCGTAGTAGTAGCTAGTTCCACTGAAGCTTTCTTT. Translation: CASSVVVASSTEAFF.

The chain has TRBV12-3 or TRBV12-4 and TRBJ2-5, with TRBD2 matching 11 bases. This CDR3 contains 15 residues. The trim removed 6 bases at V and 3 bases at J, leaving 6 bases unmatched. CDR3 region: CASSAQTSGKETQYF. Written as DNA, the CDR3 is TGTGCCAGCAGCGCTCAGACTAGCGGGAAAGAGACCCAGTACTTC.

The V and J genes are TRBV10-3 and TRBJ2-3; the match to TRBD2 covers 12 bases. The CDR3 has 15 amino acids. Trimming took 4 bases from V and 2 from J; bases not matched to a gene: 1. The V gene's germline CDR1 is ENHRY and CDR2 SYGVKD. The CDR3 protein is CAISGLAGATDTQYF. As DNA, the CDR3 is TGTGCCATCAGTGGACTAGCGGGGGCCACAGATACGCAGTATTTT.

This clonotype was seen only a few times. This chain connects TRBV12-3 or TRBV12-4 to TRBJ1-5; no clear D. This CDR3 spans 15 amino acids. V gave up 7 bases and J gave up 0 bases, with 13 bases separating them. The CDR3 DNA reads TGTGCCAGCACCCAAATGAGTAGTAGCAATCAGCCCCAGCATTTT. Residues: CASTQMSSSNQPQHF.

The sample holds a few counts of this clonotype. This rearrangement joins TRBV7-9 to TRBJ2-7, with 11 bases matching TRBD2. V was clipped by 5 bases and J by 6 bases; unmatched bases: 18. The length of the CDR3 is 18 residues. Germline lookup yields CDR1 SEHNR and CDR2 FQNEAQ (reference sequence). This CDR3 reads CASSAGYGPGLAAGEQYF. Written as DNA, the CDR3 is TGTGCCAGCAGCGCGGGGTATGGCCCGGGACTAGCGGCCGGCGAGCAGTACTTC.

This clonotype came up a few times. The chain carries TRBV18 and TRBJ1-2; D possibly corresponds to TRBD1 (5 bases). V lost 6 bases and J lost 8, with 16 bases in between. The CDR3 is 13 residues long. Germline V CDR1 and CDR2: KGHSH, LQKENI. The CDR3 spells CASSGSGTIGYTF. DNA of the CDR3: TGTGCCAGCTCGGGTAGCGGGACTATCGGCTACACCTTC.

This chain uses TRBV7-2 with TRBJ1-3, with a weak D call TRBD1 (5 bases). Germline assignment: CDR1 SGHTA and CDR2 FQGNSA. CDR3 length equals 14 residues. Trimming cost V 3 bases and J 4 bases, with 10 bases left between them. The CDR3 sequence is CASSFPGLGNTIYF. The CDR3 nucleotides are TGTGCCAGCAGCTTCCCAGGGCTCGGAAACACCATATATTTT.